This T cell receptor (beta chain) originates from a study of shared clonotypes between healthy human individuals. In the naive CD8 group, cells lacked CD45RO and were positively selected for CCR7, so terminally differentiated effector memory CD45RA+ cells were left out. Profiled with immunoSEQ multiplex PCR; TCRdb holds only in-frame clones, not every one. Among about 2 million clones listed, about 95% were seen once. CDR3 length equals 17 residues. Germline V gives CDR1 SEHNR, CDR2 FQNEAQ (reference sequence). V lost 4 bases and J 9 bases, leaving 25 bases between the germline ends. V gene TRBV7-9 combines with J gene TRBJ1-3; D uncertain. This TCR was recovered from a young man in good health. Material for sequencing was naive CD8+ T cells sorted from blood. The CDR3 bases are TGTGCCAGCAGCTCCTTAGAATACCGGGAGACACAAGGCACCATATATTTT. This sequence encodes CASSSLEYRETQGTIYF.